The T cell receptor (beta chain) described here comes from a study of Graves' ophthalmopathy and Graves' hyperthyroidism. About the study: Peripheral blood was collected at initial diagnosis, before any treatment.

Clinicians made diagnoses from clinical symptoms, serum thyroxine, TRAb, thyroid ultrasound and orbital computed tomography. Of note for this clonotype: Its specificity is not known.

Broader study findings: Sensitivity reached 87.88% and specificity about 76% for a 13-signature model separating ophthalmopathy from stable hyperthyroidism. Most expanded clonotypes from thyroid (those above 0.001 frequency) were also found in blood.

The CDR3 is 14 residues long. V dropped 6 bases and J dropped 1; count of bases not matched to a gene: 3. Germline V gene lookup returns CDR1 ENHRY and CDR2 SYGVKD. Amplification from RNA transcripts yielded the TCR beta CDR3 regions. First-round RT-PCR relied on HTBI primers, and a second-round multiplex PCR came next. TCRdb redid the calling of the multiplex PCR reads with MiXCR, one entry per CDR3 protein. Altogether roughly 400,000 distinct CDR3 sequences are present, 15% to 20% being singletons, with the ten largest covering 1.6%. The TCR originated in a young woman with Graves' ophthalmopathy. This chain connects TRBV10-3 to TRBJ1-1; 9 nucleotides match TRBD1. The sequencing input was peripheral blood. Written as DNA, the CDR3 is TGTGCCATCAGAAGGGACAGGGAGAACACTGAAGCTTTCTTT. Protein sequence: CAIRRDRENTEAFF.